This T cell receptor beta chain originates from a study of blood T cells in healthy people across ages. The donors, healthy Caucasians from Russia, were aged roughly 6 to 100. Per the germline V gene, CDR1 is MGHRA and CDR2 is YSYEKL. With 0 bases clipped from V and 14 bases from J, the junction kept 8 bases outside the gene matches. The CDR3 covers 14 residues. A note on this clonotype: Its antigen is not known.

The second PCR ran 7 to 11 cycles with a sample-barcoded 5' primer and J-beta primers. All cDNA molecules were each tagged by a template-switch adaptor with 12 random nucleotides. TCRdb reanalysed the 5' RACE reads using MiXCR and keeps one entry per CDR3 protein. The table includes roughly 1 million distinct CDR3 sequences, approximately 25% detected once. Points from the study as a whole: Percentage of naive T cells showed a strong correlation with TCR beta diversity. The study found more naive CD4+ cells and higher diversity in long-lived than aged donors.

In addition, the sample was reused for a study of T cells of mothers and their children.

Sequenced sample: blood. V and J are TRBV4-1 and TRBJ2-3; TRBD2 matches 10 bases. The receptor was isolated from a girl aged 2-10 years in good health. The CDR3 DNA reads as TGCGCCAGCAGCCAAGAATGGAGCGGGAGGGCCCCGTATTTT. Protein: CASSQEWSGRAPYF.